A single sample is the source of the 10 T cell receptor beta chains below, sequenced in a study of post-analysis software for immune sequencing data. Study-wide results and limits: TRBV5-6, TRBV5-1 and TRBV20-1 belonged to a set of about five TRBV segments that were more frequent in patients than controls.

Antigens of these TCRs are unknown. Carried by the TCR beta cDNA libraries were unique molecular identifiers. In TCRdb, the PCR reads were re-called with MiXCR into one record per CDR3 protein. The sample has about 540,000 distinct CDR3 sequences, approximately 31% seen once. Source material: blood. These TCRs come from a girl between 2 and 17 years old with multiple sclerosis.

This clonotype has only a few counts. The chain's CDR3 is CASSPGQGGAGYTF. The DNA for the CDR3 is TGCGCCAGCAGCCCGGGACAGGGTGGGGCTGGCTACACCTTC. This sequence joins TRBV5-1 and TRBJ1-2; 9 nucleotides line up with TRBD1. This CDR3 is built from 14 residues. V shed 4 bases and J 7 bases; nucleotides not matched to a gene: 8. Germline CDR1 and CDR2: SGHRS and YFSETQ.

The chain carries TRBV5-1 and TRBJ2-7; 7 nucleotides align to TRBD2. The DNA end is more similar to TRBJ2-5, so the J call may be wrong. CDR1 is SGHRS, CDR2 YFSETQ, per germline. The CDR3 totals 15 residues. CDR3 sequence (DNA): TGCGCCAGCAGCTCGAATCCCACAGCGGGGGAGACCCAGTACTTC. This translates into CASSSNPTAGETQYF.

The chain couples TRBV15 to TRBJ2-1, with 10 bases that match TRBD2. V lost 9 bases, J lost 2 bases, and 7 bases stayed unmatched. CDR1 LNHNV and CDR2 YYDKDF come from the germline V gene (reference sequence). This CDR3 is 15 amino acids long. CDR3 loop: CATKLAGSTYNEQFF. CDR3 in DNA: TGTGCCACGAAACTAGCGGGATCAACCTACAATGAGCAGTTCTTC.

This clonotype turned up a few times. This chain connects TRBV7-9 to TRBJ2-5; tentative D call: TRBD2 (5 bases). The J call may be wrong; the DNA end is better matched by TRBJ2-7. The germline CDR1 and CDR2 sequences are SEHNR and FQNEAQ (reference sequence). This CDR3 is built from 14 residues. The CDR3 sequence: CASTPIAGSYEQYF. Here the CDR3 DNA reads TGTGCCAGCACCCCAATTGCGGGTTCCTACGAGCAGTACTTC.

The chain carries TRBV5-1 and TRBJ2-7, with 8 bases lining up with TRBD1. The closer fit of TRBJ2-5 to the DNA end suggests the J call may be wrong. Germline values: CDR1 SGHRS, CDR2 YFSETQ. CDR3 length equals 13 residues. As DNA, the CDR3 is TGCGCCAGCGAGGACAGGGCAGGGGAGACCCAGTACTTC. As protein: CASEDRAGETQYF.

This clonotype has only a few counts. The chain employs TRBV10-3 and TRBJ2-7, with TRBD1 identical over 8 bases. The trim removed 2 bases at V and 5 bases at J, leaving 2 bases unmatched. Germline loops: CDR1 ENHRY, CDR2 SYGVKD. The CDR3 extends over 13 amino acids. CDR3: CAISEGQGNEQYF. As DNA, the CDR3 is TGTGCCATCAGTGAGGGACAGGGAAACGAGCAGTACTTC.

The table lists this clonotype with a few counts. The V gene is TRBV5-6, the J gene TRBJ1-2; tentatively, D is TRBD1 (6 bases). There are 15 residues in the CDR3. The germline V gene encodes CDR1 SGHDT and CDR2 YYEEEE. The V end was cut by 4 bases, the J end by 5 bases, with 18 bases between. The CDR3 sequence is CASSHRGGTGYGYTF. CDR3 in DNA: TGTGCCAGCAGCCACCGGGGGGGCACGGGATATGGCTACACCTTC.

The J gene is TRBJ1-1, the V gene TRBV27, with 8 bases identical to TRBD1. Germline-derived CDR1 and CDR2 are MNHEY and SMNVEV (reference sequence). V lost 1 base to trimming and J lost 4 bases; unmatched junction nucleotides: 5. The CDR3 spans 15 residues. The CDR3: CASSLWGRGLTEAFF. The CDR3 nucleotides read TGTGCCAGCAGTTTATGGGGCAGGGGGCTCACTGAAGCTTTCTTT.

This clonotype has only a few counts. The chain couples TRBV7-2 to TRBJ2-1; D remains ambiguous. Between the trimmed V and J ends, which lost 4 bases and 5 bases, there was a span of 18 bases. Germline V gene sequence: CDR1 SGHTA, CDR2 FQGNSA. CDR3 size: 16 residues. CDR3 in DNA: TGTGCCAGCAGCTCGCGACACCTGAGAACGAACAATGAGCAGTTCTTC. Its translation is CASSSRHLRTNNEQFF. Filled out from reference TRBV7-2 and TRBJ2-1, the complete variable domain reads GAGVSQSPSNKVTEKGKDVELRCDPISGHTALYWYRQSLGQGLEFLIYFQGNSAPDKSGLPSDRFSAERTGGSVSTLTIQRTQQEDSAVYLCASSSRHLRTNNEQFFGPGTRLTVL.

This clonotype came up a few times. The gene calls are TRBV11-2 and TRBJ1-1; 11 bases are a match to TRBD1. In germline, CDR1 is SGHAT, CDR2 FQNNGV. The V gene end was trimmed by 5 bases and the J gene end by 0 bases; junction bases not matched to a gene: 8. The CDR3 contains 17 residues. The CDR3 sequence: CASSRQGTGGLNTEAFF. Written as DNA, the CDR3 is TGTGCCAGCAGCCGGCAAGGGACAGGGGGACTGAACACTGAAGCTTTCTTT.